The clone carrying this T cell receptor (beta chain) was seen a few times. In the original processing: Amplification with reference gene primers provided the estimates of nucleated cell counts. Here immunoSEQ multiplex PCR was the method, and the copy in TCRdb shows in-frame clones only, minus some. D and trimming come from the DNA, and the V and J calls and clone size come from that table. The table includes hundreds of thousands of clones, 81% detected once. This record belongs to a study of blood T cell repertoires in COVID-19. This sequence was found in an elderly woman with COVID-19, enrolled during active disease. What was sequenced was peripheral blood.

The CDR3 loop is CASSRGQGADGYTF. The CDR3 DNA reads as TGTGCCAGCTCGCGCGGACAGGGGGCGGATGGCTACACCTTC. The V and J genes are TRBV18 and TRBJ1-2; 11 nucleotides match TRBD1. Germline lookup yields CDR1 KGHSH and CDR2 LQKENI. The junction had 6 bases not matched to a gene; V was cut back by 6 bases and J by 6 bases. CDR3 size: 14 residues.